The 3 T cell receptor beta chains presented below share a single source sample, sequenced in a study of cytomegalovirus exposure and HLA in healthy donors (dated by TCRdb to about 2017). Library preparation was by the immunoSEQ multiplex PCR assay. For the multiplex PCR, a mixture combining 60 forward primers for TCR Vbeta segments and 13 reverse primers for TCR Jbeta segments was used. Here the immuneACCESS table is served through TCRdb, limited to in-frame sequences with V and J called. Missing clones are a known gap in these copies; in checked studies unresolved V genes cover under half, and the rest lacks a known reason. This sample is represented by 200,000 to 250,000 clones; about 80% of them were singletons. The ten biggest clones cover 0.63% of the sample. Input material: PBMCs. These receptors came from a man between 18 and 35 years old in good health and CMV-seronegative.

The V and J genes are TRBV6-1 and TRBJ1-1; D is undetermined. Per germline, CDR1 MNHNS and CDR2 SASEGT. CDR3 size: 13 residues. V dropped 1 base and J dropped 5 bases, with 8 bases sitting between them. CDR3 nucleotides: TGTGCCAGCAGTGAAGTCTGGCAGACTGAAGCTTTCTTT. Its translation is CASSEVWQTEAFF.

The chain joins TRBV27 to TRBJ1-1; D not resolved. This CDR3 contains 13 residues. V lost 6 bases and J lost 1, with 9 bases in between. Germline assignment: CDR1 MNHEY and CDR2 SMNVEV (reference sequence). The CDR3 loop reads CASSLVGNTEAFF. The CDR3 bases are TGTGCCAGCAGCCTAGTAGGGAACACTGAAGCTTTCTTT.

This clone was seen more than once but under ten times. The chain links TRBV11-3 to TRBJ2-5, with a tentative D call TRBD1 (6 bases). Deletions cut 5 bases from V and 5 bases from J, with 18 bases between. CDR1 is SGHNT, CDR2 YENEEA, per germline. The CDR3 spans 15 residues. This CDR3 reads CASSPDGGQGETQYF. In nucleotides, the CDR3 is TGTGCCAGCAGCCCGGATGGTGGGCAGGGGGAGACCCAGTACTTC.